This TCR beta chain derives from a study of blood T cell repertoires in COVID-19 (TCRdb year 2020). About the investigation overall: Samples covering the acute and convalescent phases of COVID-19 were provided by collaborators in the United States, Italy and Spain. The prospective study material was composed of cDNA or gDNA derived from T cells, B-cell-depleted T cells, or PBMCs. Subjects who had been exposed to COVID-19, were actively infected with it, or had recovered from it provided the deeply sampled blood TCRbeta repertoires that made up the dataset. The repertoires were made available in a free public database intended to serve as a resource for research on the immune response to SARS-CoV-2. The samples were drawn from the first 160 participants of the ongoing ImmuneRACE study and from some 1,300 subjects provided by 6 global collaborators. A de-identified subject ID, COVID-19 status, age in years and sex were almost always included in the sample metadata. Where HLA class I and class II types were available, the types were taken from metadata supplied by the sample provider, not from assay-based typing. What the research found in general, with its limitations: Clinical and demographic metadata were provided uncurated, with the amount varying by source and participant.

Whole blood was collected in K2EDTA tubes by collaborating institutions according to the institutions' own protocols. Collaborator samples were shipped for TCRbeta analysis as frozen whole blood, isolated PBMCs, or DNA extracted from either sample type. With regard to this clone: The specificity of this receptor is unknown. No base-level quality is on record; no much larger clone is a single base apart.

TCRbeta CDR3 regions were amplified from genomic DNA by means of the immunoSEQ Assay, a bias-controlled multiplex PCR. The paper's processing steps were these. The number of nucleated cells in each sample was estimated from the amplification of reference gene primers within the assay. To quantify the absolute abundance of each unique TCRbeta CDR3 rearrangement, sequence reads were collapsed and filtered. For each sample, productive Simpson clonality was calculated by taking the square root of Simpson's diversity index across productive rearrangements. TCRdb provides this immuneACCESS table in a form limited to in-frame rearrangements. Some clones are lacking; in checked studies, under half of them reflect an unresolved V gene, and why the rest are absent is not known. Clonal size and the V and J genes are those of that table, whereas D and trimming came from the DNA. The sample records about 410,000 clones, roughly 88% of which are singletons. In total, the top ten clones hold under 1.5% of the sample.

Germline trimming amounts to 7 bases on V and 1 base on J, with 4 as the count of junction bases outside the gene matches. The germline V gene yields SGHRS for CDR1 and YFSETQ for CDR2. The CDR3 goes from the cysteine to the phenylalanine over 13 residues. Only the CDR3 DNA is retained, 39 bases long and in frame from the first base. The specimen was peripheral blood. This receptor was taken from a woman under 40 with active or convalescent COVID-19. The rearranged chain carries TRBV5-1 and TRBJ2-7, and 8 junctional nucleotides match TRBD1. The nucleotide sequence reads as follows: TGCGCCAGCGGAGGACAGGGATCCTACGAGCAGTACTTC. Translated, this is CASGGQGSYEQYF.